This T cell receptor (beta chain) was recovered during a study of CD4 T cells in relation to SARS-CoV-2 and coronaviruses. Study results and caveats: Compared with monoreactive clones, crossreactive clones showed significantly weaker SARS-CoV-2 expansion.

Trimming removed 3 bases from V and 0 bases from J; junction bases left unmatched: 9. Per the germline V gene, CDR1 is LGHNA and CDR2 is YNFKEQ. The CDR3 runs 18 residues. Profiled with immunoSEQ multiplex PCR; TCRdb holds only in-frame clones, not every one. The table has 65,000 or so clones, about 94% seen once. A word on this clone: Antigen unknown.

The unexposed donors gave CD4+ T cells in about 2011-2019, prior to COVID-19. The chain recombines TRBV4-2 with TRBJ1-5; 9 nucleotides line up with TRBD1. This receptor was obtained from a human donor in good health. Input material: naive CD4+ T cells from PBMCs. Stated subset: naive CD4+ T cells isolated by negative enrichment. The CDR3 region is CASSQAGTGSLSNQPQHF. DNA of the CDR3: TGTGCCAGCAGCCAGGCCGGGACAGGGTCCCTTAGCAATCAGCCCCAGCATTTT.